Following are 27 T cell receptor beta chains from one sample sequenced in a study of HIV-infected patients and healthy controls. All unsorted peripheral T cells were captured because whole blood was used without fractionation. 400 to 550 ng RNA was reverse transcribed with alpha and beta constant-region primers. Using multiplexing indices, alpha and beta chain libraries were generated apart by chain-specific third strand synthesis. TCRdb itself ran the 5' RACE reads through MiXCR, one entry per CDR3 protein. This sample has 9,500 to 15,000 distinct CDR3 sequences, with around 9.3% found just once. The source was blood, collected before antiretroviral therapy. Receptors originate from an adult with HIV infection. The donor label of this sample is uncertain.

This clonotype was seen at least ten times. This sequence joins TRBV10-2 and TRBJ1-6; no firm D call. Germline CDR1 WSHSY, CDR2 SAAADI. CDR3 length equals 13 residues. Trimming left V 8 bases short and J 7 bases short, with 12 bases between. CDR3 bases: TGCGCCAGCTTCGGGCAGCTAAATTCACCCCTCCACTTT. Translating gives CASFGQLNSPLHF.

This clonotype was found a few times. The rearrangement uses TRBV20-1 and TRBJ2-3; 12 positions match TRBD2. The CDR3 is 17 residues long. CDR1 is DFQATT and CDR2 is SNEGSKA in the germline V gene (reference sequence). J was trimmed by 4 bases and V by 0 bases; bases with no gene match: 8. For the CDR3, the DNA is TGCAGTGCTAGAGATCCCGCTAGCGGGGGGGCCGCAGATACGCAGTATTTT. Translation gives CSARDPASGGAADTQYF.

This clonotype has a handful of counts. The V call is TRBV20-1, the J call TRBJ2-3, with a weak D call TRBD2 (5 bases). Trimming took 6 bases from V and 0 from J, leaving 19 bases between them. Per germline, CDR1 DFQATT and CDR2 SNEGSKA (reference sequence). CDR3 length: 16 amino acids. The CDR3 here is CSAGLGGQSSTDTQYF. For the CDR3, the DNA is TGCAGTGCCGGGCTCGGCGGGCAGTCTAGCACAGATACGCAGTATTTT.

This clonotype appeared many times. The chain is built from TRBV12-3 or TRBV12-4 and TRBJ2-3; tentative D call: TRBD2 (5 bases). The CDR3 sequence is 14 residues long. Trimming pared 2 bases from V and 4 bases from J, leaving 10 bases between. The CDR3 loop reads CASSLTTRSDTQYF. Written as DNA, the CDR3 is TGTGCCAGCAGTTTAACCACTAGGTCAGATACGCAGTATTTT.

By share, this clonotype ranks as medium-sized (0.01 to 0.1%). The V and J genes are TRBV3-1 and TRBJ1-5, with D unresolved. Per the germline V gene, CDR1 is LGHDT and CDR2 is YNNKEL (reference sequence). This CDR3 is built from 12 residues. V lost 4 bases and J lost 7, with 8 bases in between. CDR3 nucleotide sequence: TGTGCCAGCAGCCGTGGAGGGCAGCCCCAGCATTTT. The encoded protein is CASSRGGQPQHF.

This clonotype occurred a few times. The chain joins TRBV6-5 to TRBJ2-5; D is unclear. There are 14 residues in the CDR3. Germline-derived CDR1 and CDR2 are MNHEY and SVGAGI. Trimming left V 3 bases short and J 4 bases short, with 12 bases between. The CDR3 DNA reads as TGTGCCAGCAGTTATACGGCGTCCGCAGAGACCCAGTACTTC. The encoded protein is CASSYTASAETQYF.

In this sample, this clonotype is medium-sized. For the CDR3, the DNA is TGCAGTGCTAGAGATCTGGGGAGGTCCACTGAAGCTTTCTTT. Protein sequence: CSARDLGRSTEAFF. The rearrangement links TRBV20-1 to TRBJ1-1, with D hard to call. Germline V gene lookup returns CDR1 DFQATT and CDR2 SNEGSKA (reference sequence). The CDR3 has 14 residues. Deletions cut 0 bases from V and 4 bases from J, with 12 bases between.

The chain is built from TRBV19 and TRBJ1-5; the D gene is possibly TRBD1 (5 bases). CDR1 is LNHDA and CDR2 is SQIVND in the germline V gene (reference sequence). Trimming stripped 5 bases from V and 7 bases from J, with 12 bases between. This CDR3 is 13 amino acids long. Here the CDR3 DNA reads TGTGCCAGTAGTCAGGGTAATCACCAGCCCCAGCATTTT. Protein sequence: CASSQGNHQPQHF.

V and J are TRBV27 and TRBJ2-5; TRBD2 matches at 7 bases. Per the germline V gene, CDR1 is MNHEY and CDR2 is SMNVEV (reference sequence). The V and J ends lost 3 bases and 3 bases, in that order; junction bases with no gene match: 13. This CDR3 region has 17 residues. The DNA for the CDR3 is TGTGCCAGCAGTTTCGGCTCTGGGCGGGAGCATGAAGAGACCCAGTACTTC. Protein product: CASSFGSGREHEETQYF.

Ten or more counts support this clonotype. V and J are TRBV6-5 and TRBJ2-1, with 12 bases aligning to TRBD2. Germline V gene sequence: CDR1 MNHEY, CDR2 SVGAGI. Trimming cost V 6 bases and J 0 bases; bases outside gene matches: 9. This CDR3 is built from 18 residues. DNA of the CDR3: TGTGCCAGCAGATCGGGACTAGCGGGCGGGAGCTCCTACAATGAGCAGTTCTTC. It yields the protein CASRSGLAGGSSYNEQFF.

This clonotype was observed many times. V gene TRBV9 combines with J gene TRBJ2-7, with D tentatively TRBD2 (6 bases). CDR1 is SGDLS and CDR2 is YYNGEE in the germline V gene. The CDR3 is made up of 16 amino acids. Trimming stripped 3 bases from V and 5 bases from J, with 21 bases between. In nucleotides, the CDR3 is TGTGCCAGCAGCGCAACCGGGACTCACCCCTTTGACGAGCAGTACTTC. It is translated as CASSATGTHPFDEQYF.

By share, this clonotype ranks as medium-sized (0.01 to 0.1%). The V gene is TRBV7-2, the J gene TRBJ2-7; a possible D gene is TRBD1 (6 bases). The CDR3 covers 14 residues. Trimming took 7 bases from V and 2 from J, leaving 15 bases between them. Germline CDR1 and CDR2: SGHTA and FQGNSA. CDR3 DNA: TGTGCCAGCAAAGGACCCAGGGGCGCCTACGAGCAGTACTTC. Encoded protein: CASKGPRGAYEQYF.

This clonotype was seen ten or more times. The gene calls are TRBV5-1 and TRBJ2-1; D unclear. Germline CDR1 is SGHRS and CDR2 is YFSETQ. The length of the CDR3 is 14 residues. V was cut by 3 bases and J by 8 bases, with 15 bases left in between. The DNA for the CDR3 is TGCGCCAGCAGCTCCGACCCCACCGACGATGAGCAGTTCTTC. It encodes CASSSDPTDDEQFF.

This clonotype was counted many times. The rearrangement joins TRBV10-1 to TRBJ2-1; D ambiguous. The CDR3 has 15 amino acids. Trimming removed 3 bases at V and 4 bases at J, with 13 bases between. Germline V lookup: CDR1 WNHNN, CDR2 SYGVQD (reference sequence). The chain's CDR3 is CASSDEYGPYNEQFF. CDR3 bases: TGCGCCAGCAGTGACGAGTACGGGCCTTACAATGAGCAGTTCTTC.

This clonotype was counted many times. The CDR3 spells CASSQEGTTQAFF. The CDR3 DNA sequence: TGTGCCAGCAGCCAAGAGGGAACTACTCAAGCTTTCTTT. This chain links TRBV3-1 with TRBJ1-1; the D is unclear. Germline V gene sequence: CDR1 LGHDT, CDR2 YNNKEL (reference sequence). The ends were cut back, 0 bases at V and 9 bases at J, with 11 bases in the middle. The CDR3 contains 13 residues. The whole variable domain, filled in from reference TRBV3-1 and TRBJ1-1, reads DTAVSQTPKYLVTQMGNDKSIKCEQNLGHDTMYWYKQDSKKFLKIMFSYNNKELIINETVPNRFSPKSPDKAHLNLHINSLELGDSAVYFCASSQEGTTQAFFGQGTRLTVV.

The V and J genes are TRBV7-9 and TRBJ2-7; the D call may be TRBD1 or TRBD2 (5 bases each). Germline CDR1 and CDR2: SEHNR and FQNEAQ (reference sequence). The CDR3 spans 13 residues. V lost 5 bases, J lost 7 bases, and 15 bases lay in between. The DNA of the CDR3 is TGTGCCAGCAGCCCGGGACGGTTGACGGAGCAGTACTTC. It specifies CASSPGRLTEQYF.

This clonotype was counted many times. This sequence joins TRBV6-6 and TRBJ2-3; D remains ambiguous. The V gene lost 6 bases and the J gene lost 2 bases, with 15 bases spanning the gap. This CDR3 region has 15 residues. Looked up from germline, CDR1 is MNHNY and CDR2 is SVGAGI (reference sequence). CDR3 bases: TGTGCCAGCAGACCTCAGGACGGAGACACAGATACGCAGTATTTT. It yields the protein CASRPQDGDTDTQYF.

This clonotype was recorded many times. The genes are TRBV5-5 and TRBJ2-3; TRBD2 matches 10 bases. Losses at the gene ends were 6 bases for V and 3 bases for J; bases not matched to a gene: 10. The CDR3 has 16 residues. Germline lookup yields CDR1 SGHKS and CDR2 YYEKEE (reference sequence). The CDR3: CASTIYGLAETDTQYF. The DNA of the CDR3 is TGTGCCAGCACCATATATGGACTAGCGGAGACAGATACGCAGTATTTT.

This clonotype is labeled medium-sized. The chain has TRBV6-2 or TRBV6-3 and TRBJ2-7; TRBD2 is a possible D gene (6 bases). Germline assignment: CDR1 MNHEY and CDR2 SVGEGT. V gave up 2 bases and J gave up 2 bases, with 10 bases separating them. The CDR3 totals 14 residues. CDR3 bases: TGTGCCAGCAGTTACCGGGGAGGTCCCTACGAGCAGTACTTC. Its translation is CASSYRGGPYEQYF.

This clonotype was counted at least ten times. The rearrangement links TRBV7-9 to TRBJ1-1; the D is unclear. The CDR3 is made up of 14 amino acids. Germline assignment: CDR1 SEHNR and CDR2 FQNEAQ (reference sequence). V lost 1 base and J 1 base, leaving 7 bases between the germline ends. The CDR3 DNA sequence: TGTGCCAGCAGCTTAGAAGGCAGGAACACTGAAGCTTTCTTT. Amino acids: CASSLEGRNTEAFF.

This clonotype was counted ten times or more. This chain connects TRBV6-1 to TRBJ1-4; 7 nucleotides align to TRBD1. This CDR3 spans 15 amino acids. V gave up 6 bases and J gave up 5 bases; unmatched junction bases: 9. Germline V gives CDR1 MNHNS, CDR2 SASEGT. CDR3 amino acids: CASRIPGQTNEKLFF. For the CDR3, the DNA is TGTGCCAGCAGGATCCCGGGACAGACAAATGAAAAACTGTTTTTT.

J is TRBJ2-7 and V is TRBV12-5; D is ambiguous. Trimming took 2 bases from V and 3 from J, leaving 11 bases between them. CDR1 and CDR2 (germline): LGHNT, FRNRAP. The CDR3 is 14 amino acids. DNA for the CDR3: TGTGCTAGTGGTTTGTCAATAAGTAACTACGAGCAGTACTTC. Its translation is CASGLSISNYEQYF. Using reference TRBV12-5 and TRBJ2-7 for the parts outside the CDR3, the full variable domain is DARVTQTPRHKVTEMGQEVTMRCQPILGHNTVFWYRQTMMQGLELLAYFRNRAPLDDSGMPKDRFSAEMPDATLATLKIQPSEPRDSAVYFCASGLSISNYEQYFGPGTRLTVT.

This clonotype was recorded many times. The J gene is TRBJ2-5, the V gene TRBV5-1, with D maybe TRBD2 (6 bases). CDR3 size: 14 residues. Germline CDR1 is SGHRS and CDR2 is YFSETQ. V dropped 5 bases and J dropped 2 bases, with 13 bases sitting between them. The CDR3: CASSPAGNQETQYF. In DNA form, the CDR3 reads TGCGCCAGCAGTCCCGCGGGAAATCAAGAGACCCAGTACTTC. Complete variable domain (other parts from reference TRBV5-1 and TRBJ2-5): KAGVTQTPRYLIKTRGQQVTLSCSPISGHRSVSWYQQTPGQGLQFLFEYFSETQRNKGNFPGRFSGRQFSNSRSEMNVSTLELGDSALYLCASSPAGNQETQYFGPGTRLLVL.

There are many counts of this clonotype. The genes are TRBV4-2 and TRBJ2-7; 7 nucleotides line up with TRBD1. Trimming removed 1 base from V and 4 bases from J; junction bases left unmatched: 7. The CDR3 has 15 amino acids. The germline gives CDR1 LGHNA, CDR2 YNFKEQ. Here the CDR3 reads CASSQGQGVGYEQYF. The CDR3 DNA is TGTGCCAGCAGCCAAGGTCAGGGGGTAGGATACGAGCAGTACTTC.

This clonotype has just a few counts. V gene TRBV5-1 combines with J gene TRBJ1-1; D possibly corresponds to TRBD1 (5 bases). The germline V and J ends were trimmed by 5 bases and 11 bases, with 19 bases remaining between them. The length of the CDR3 is 13 residues. CDR1 SGHRS and CDR2 YFSETQ come from the germline V gene. The CDR3 here is CASRSPVGERAFF. The CDR3 DNA is TGCGCCAGCAGATCCCCGGTAGGGGAGAGGGCTTTCTTT.

The table lists this clonotype with many counts. This sequence joins TRBV7-8 and TRBJ1-2; no clear D. Trimming removed 5 bases from V and 7 bases from J, with 20 bases in between. CDR3 length equals 15 residues. Germline CDR1 is SGHVS and CDR2 is FQNEAQ. The CDR3 is CASSTDPRGDGGYTF. In nucleotides, the CDR3 is TGTGCCAGCAGCACAGACCCCCGGGGAGATGGTGGCTACACCTTC.

This clonotype showed up many times. This chain links TRBV27 with TRBJ2-7; D remains unclear. Trimming pared 3 bases from V and 2 bases from J, leaving 8 bases between. This CDR3 region has 13 residues. Per germline, CDR1 MNHEY and CDR2 SMNVEV (reference sequence). CDR3 sequence (DNA): TGTGCCAGCAGTTTCGCCGGTACCTACGAGCAGTACTTC. As protein: CASSFAGTYEQYF.